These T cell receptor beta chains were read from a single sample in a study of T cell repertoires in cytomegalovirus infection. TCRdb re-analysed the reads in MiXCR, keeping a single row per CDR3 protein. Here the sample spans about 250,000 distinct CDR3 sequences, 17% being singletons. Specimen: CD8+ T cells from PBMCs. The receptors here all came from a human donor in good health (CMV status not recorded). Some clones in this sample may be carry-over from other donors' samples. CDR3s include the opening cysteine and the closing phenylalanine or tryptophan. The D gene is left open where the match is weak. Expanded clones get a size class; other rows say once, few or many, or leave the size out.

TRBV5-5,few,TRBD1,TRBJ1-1,TGTGCCAGCCGATATCCAGGGACAGGGGACACTGAAGCTTTCTTT,CASRYPGTGDTEAFF
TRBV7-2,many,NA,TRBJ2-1,TGTGCCAGCAGCACTCACGGTAATGAGCAGTTCTTC,CASSTHGNEQFF
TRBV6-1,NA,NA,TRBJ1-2,TGTGCCAGCAGGAAGACCAGGGGCGCCGCTAGGGGCTACACCTTC,CASRKTRGAARGYTF
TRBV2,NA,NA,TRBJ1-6,TGTGCCAGCAGTCCTCCAGGAAATTCACCCCTCCACTTT,CASSPPGNSPLHF
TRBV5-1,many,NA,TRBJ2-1,TGCGCCAGCAGCTTGGTAGCCAATGAGCAGTTCTTC,CASSLVANEQFF
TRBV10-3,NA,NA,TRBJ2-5,TGTGCCATCAGCGCCGCGGAAGAGACCCAGTACTTC,CAISAAEETQYF
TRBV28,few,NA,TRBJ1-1,TGTGCCAGCAGAAAAACCGGGACCGCAGTCCGAGGAGCTTTCTTT,CASRKTGTAVRGAFF
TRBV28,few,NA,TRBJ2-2,TGTGCCAGCAGTACCTCGGGGTACACCGGGGAGCTGTTTTTT,CASSTSGYTGELFF
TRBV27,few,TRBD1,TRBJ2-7,TGTGCCAGCAGTGGGACAGCTCCCTCCTACGAGCAGTACTTC,CASSGTAPSYEQYF
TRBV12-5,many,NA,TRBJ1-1,TGTGCTAGTGGTTTGCACGGGGACACTGAAGCTTTCTTT,CASGLHGDTEAFF
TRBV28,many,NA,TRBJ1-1,TGTGCCAGCAGTTACCCGGGCATGAACACTGAAGCTTTCTTT,CASSYPGMNTEAFF
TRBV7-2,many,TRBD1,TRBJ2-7,TGTGCCAGTCAAGGGCCCCACCAAACAGGGGTAAAACACGAGCAGTACTTC,CASQGPHQTGVKHEQYF
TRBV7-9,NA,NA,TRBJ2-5,TGTGCCAGCAGCTTACCCCCGGCGGGTTCCGGGCCAATTGAGACCCAGTACTTC,CASSLPPAGSGPIETQYF
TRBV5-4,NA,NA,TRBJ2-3,TGTGCCAGCAGTTCGGACCCGGCGGGCACAGATACGCAGTATTTT,CASSSDPAGTDTQYF
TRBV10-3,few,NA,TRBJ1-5,TGTGCCATCAAGGGGGACACCGATCAGCCCCAGCATTTT,CAIKGDTDQPQHF
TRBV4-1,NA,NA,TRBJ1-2,TGCGCCAGCAGCCAAAGTGTCCGAGACCGGTTAGGCTATGGCTACACCTTC,CASSQSVRDRLGYGYTF
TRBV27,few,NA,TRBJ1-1,TGTGCCAGCAGTCCGAAGGACAGCACTGAAGCTTTCTTT,CASSPKDSTEAFF
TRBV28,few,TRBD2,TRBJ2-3,TGTGCCAGCAGTTCCGGACTAGCGGGGGGGCCGGGCACAGATACGCAGTATTTT,CASSSGLAGGPGTDTQYF
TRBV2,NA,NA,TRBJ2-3,TGTGCCAGCAGTGGACAGGCATTCACAGATACGCAGTATTTT,CASSGQAFTDTQYF
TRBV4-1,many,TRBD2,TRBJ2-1,TGCGCCAGCAGCCAACGTTTTCCTGGCAGCGGGGGGGCCTACAATGAGCAGTTCTTC,CASSQRFPGSGGAYNEQFF
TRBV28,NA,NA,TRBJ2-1,TGTGCCAGCAGTTTTCGGCATAATGAGCAGTTCTTC,CASSFRHNEQFF
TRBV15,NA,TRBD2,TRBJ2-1,TGTGCCACCAGCAGAGGTAGCGGGGGTCTCTACAATGAGCAGTTCTTC,CATSRGSGGLYNEQFF
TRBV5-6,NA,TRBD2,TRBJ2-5,TGTGCCAGCAGCGGTGTCAGCGGGGGACTCGGGAGGGAGACCCAGTACTTC,CASSGVSGGLGRETQYF
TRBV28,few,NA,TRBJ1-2,TGTGCCAGCAGCCACGGACAGCTACCAATTAACTATGGCTACACCTTC,CASSHGQLPINYGYTF
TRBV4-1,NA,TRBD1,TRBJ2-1,TGCGCCAGCAGCCAAGATTTGGGACAGTGGCTGTTCTTC,CASSQDLGQWLFF
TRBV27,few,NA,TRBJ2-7,TGTGCCAGCAGTTTAGGACGAAGCGGTCTATACGAGCAGTACTTC,CASSLGRSGLYEQYF
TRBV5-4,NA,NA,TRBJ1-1,TGTGCCAGCAGATACGGGGCTGGCACTGAAGCTTTCTTT,CASRYGAGTEAFF
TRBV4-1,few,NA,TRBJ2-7,TGCGCCAGCAGCCAAGATCGAGCACCGAGCTCCTACGAGCAGTACTTC,CASSQDRAPSSYEQYF